These T cell receptor beta chains were read from a single sample in a study of T-cell reconstitution after alpha-beta-depleted transplantation in children. TCRdb re-analysed the PCR reads in MiXCR, keeping a single row per CDR3 protein. The sample has about 980,000 distinct CDR3 sequences, roughly 29% seen once; the top ten hold about 28%. Sequences were derived from PBMCs, mostly from graft donor cells, sampled 360 days after TCRalphabeta/CD19-depleted stem cell transplant. The receptors were gathered from a boy under two years old who had a stem cell transplant for SCID, so the T cells may come from the graft donor. Both conserved end residues are part of each CDR3. The listing skips clone size in some rows; elsewhere it reads once, few, many or a size class.

V	J	size	CDR3
TRBV20-1	TRBJ1-6	.	CSARIRGSPLHF
TRBV12-3/TRBV12-4	TRBJ1-1	.	CASSTQDRPNTEAFF
TRBV3-1	TRBJ2-5	.	CASRLSGRGGEETQYF
TRBV3-1	TRBJ2-7	.	CASSQTSTGISYEQYF
TRBV28	TRBJ2-7	few	CASTGAYEQYF
TRBV12-3/TRBV12-4	TRBJ2-7	few	CASSLARGPPYEQYF
TRBV5-1	TRBJ1-2	.	CASATGTGDYGYTF
TRBV12-3/TRBV12-4	TRBJ2-7	.	CASRAGFHEQYF
TRBV19	TRBJ2-2	.	CASRQGPQNTGELFF
TRBV5-1	TRBJ2-3	.	CASRQPGQGTDTQYF
TRBV9	TRBJ2-1	.	CASSVGLTAGVNNEQFF
TRBV20-1	TRBJ1-6	.	CSAPSQTYNSPLHF
TRBV27	TRBJ2-3	few	CASSLPTTGGETDTQYF
TRBV7-2	TRBJ1-4	.	CASSLRNYPTNEKLFF
TRBV9	TRBJ1-1	.	CASSAGHTATKEAFF
TRBV6-5	TRBJ2-1	few	CASSYSLASNEQFF
TRBV3-1	TRBJ1-3	.	CASSQERAGYSSGNTIYF
TRBV5-1	TRBJ1-5	.	CASSLYPLEPQHF
TRBV15	TRBJ1-5	few	CATSRGRVRQPQHF
TRBV9	TRBJ2-7	.	CASSVGGDGTYEQYF
TRBV12-3/TRBV12-4	TRBJ2-5	.	CASSSRTSPQETQYF
TRBV6-2/TRBV6-3	TRBJ1-1	few	CASSLTTGLEAFF
TRBV12-3/TRBV12-4	TRBJ2-1	.	CASRLVSLSSYNEQFF
TRBV5-6	TRBJ2-3	.	CASPRLAGDTQYF
TRBV2	TRBJ1-1	few	CASTRGYLATEAFF
TRBV11-2	TRBJ1-6	once	CASSWGGRQGDSPLHF
TRBV5-1	TRBJ2-2	.	CASSPGQGVYGELFF
TRBV4-1	TRBJ2-7	.	CASSPRQDGDEQYF
TRBV29-1	TRBJ2-7	many	CSVEDTPTSSSTEQYF
TRBV4-1	TRBJ1-1	.	CASSPRTAPRSEAFF
TRBV12-3/TRBV12-4	TRBJ2-3	few	CASSFQTVTDTQYF
TRBV29-1	TRBJ1-1	.	CSVFGTGANTEAFF
TRBV15	TRBJ2-3	once	CATSRVWSGGKDTQYF
TRBV20-1	TRBJ2-1	.	CSARGGGAWGEQFF
TRBV29-1	TRBJ2-3	few	CSVSQGGADTQYF
TRBV28	TRBJ1-1	.	CASEGGIRMNTEAFF
TRBV27	TRBJ1-1	.	CASRGQGEAEAFF
TRBV5-1	TRBJ2-1	.	CASSFLVEGHEQFF
TRBV4-1	TRBJ2-1	few	CASSRPLAGGRNSEQFF
TRBV15	TRBJ1-1	.	CATSRGGQGKAFF
TRBV5-6	TRBJ1-2	.	CASSLSSFHTF
TRBV29-1	TRBJ2-3	few	CSVDVQRDTQYF
TRBV5-1	TRBJ2-7	few	CASSVSANSYEQYF
TRBV12-3/TRBV12-4	TRBJ2-5	.	CASQSFPPTGKTQYF
TRBV20-1	TRBJ2-5	.	CSASRKVGQYQETQYF
TRBV19	TRBJ1-5	.	CASSIGREGLPQHF
TRBV5-1	TRBJ2-7	few	CASSFDPDSYEQYF
TRBV7-3	TRBJ2-3	.	CASRPTPGDTQYF
TRBV7-8	TRBJ2-7	few	CASSFGQGWAYEQYF
TRBV7-3	TRBJ2-3	few	CASSLIAGGPTDTQYF
TRBV29-1	TRBJ1-1	many	CSVAQEAFF